The 32 T cell receptor beta chains presented below share a single source sample, sequenced in a study of shared clonotypes between healthy human individuals. Only in-frame clones appear in the TCRdb table, and some are missing; sequencing was by immunoSEQ multiplex PCR. The repertoire holds about half a million clones, with approximately 82% as singletons. The sequenced sample was PBMCs. Receptors originate from a woman aged 35 to 49 in good health. Some clones in this sample may be carry-over from other donors' samples.

This clone was seen many times. The chain has TRBV11-3 and TRBJ2-3, with D unclear. V was trimmed by 5 bases and J by 3 bases, leaving 9 bases between them. In germline, CDR1 is SGHNT, CDR2 YENEEA. This CDR3 is built from 13 residues. The CDR3 nucleotides are TGTGCCAGCAGCCCCGCCTTAACAGATACGCAGTATTTT. Amino acid sequence: CASSPALTDTQYF. Combining the CDR3 with reference TRBV11-3 and TRBJ2-3 gives the whole variable domain EAGVVQSPRYKIIEKKQPVAFWCNPISGHNTLYWYLQNLGQGPELLIRYENEEAVDDSQLPKDRFSAERLKGVDSTLKIQPAELGDSAVYLCASSPALTDTQYFGPGTRLTVL.

This chain links TRBV14 with TRBJ2-1; TRBD2 matches 9 bases. Per the germline V gene, CDR1 is SGHDN and CDR2 is FVKESK. Unmatched junction bases numbered 5, after V lost 2 bases and J lost 6 bases. The CDR3 covers 15 residues. The CDR3 DNA reads TGTGCCAGCAGCCAACCCGGGACTAGCTCCAATGAGCAGTTCTTC. Protein product: CASSQPGTSSNEQFF. Combining the CDR3 with reference TRBV14 and TRBJ2-1 gives the whole variable domain EAGVTQFPSHSVIEKGQTVTLRCDPISGHDNLYWYRRVMGKEIKFLLHFVKESKQDESGMPNNRFLAERTGGTYSTLKVQPAELEDSGVYFCASSQPGTSSNEQFFGPGTRLTVL.

This chain connects TRBV5-1 to TRBJ2-1, with a possible D match to TRBD2 (6 bases). The V gene lost 0 bases and the J gene lost 5 bases, with 12 bases spanning the gap. This CDR3 is built from 15 residues. Germline CDR1 reads SGHRS; CDR2 reads YFSETQ. The CDR3 protein is CASSLGLGAHNEQFF. DNA for the CDR3: TGCGCCAGCAGCTTGGGACTAGGGGCCCACAATGAGCAGTTCTTC.

This sequence joins TRBV2 and TRBJ1-5, with D maybe TRBD1 (6 bases). Germline V gene sequence: CDR1 SNHLY, CDR2 FYNNEI. There are 15 residues in the CDR3. With 0 bases removed from V and 6 bases from J, the gap between germline ends came to 12 bases. CDR3 in DNA: TGTGCCAGCAGTGAAGCGGGGGGCTCCGGTCAGCCCCAGCATTTT. Translating it yields CASSEAGGSGQPQHF.

V usage is TRBV6-1 and J usage is TRBJ2-7; D is ambiguous. CDR3 length equals 14 residues. CDR1 is MNHNS and CDR2 is SASEGT in the germline V gene. With 2 bases removed from V and 0 bases from J, the gap between germline ends came to 8 bases. The CDR3, as DNA: TGTGCCAGCAGTGAATTTGCCATCTCCTACGAGCAGTACTTC. Translation gives CASSEFAISYEQYF.

The V gene is TRBV6-6, the J gene TRBJ2-1; TRBD2 matches 11 bases. The germline V gene has CDR1 MNHNY and CDR2 SVGAGI (reference sequence). J gave up 6 bases and V 6 bases, and 10 bases lay outside the gene matches. The CDR3 covers 16 residues. CDR3 region: CASRTSTSGIRNEQFF. The CDR3 nucleotides are TGTGCCAGCAGAACATCGACTAGCGGGATTCGCAATGAGCAGTTCTTC.

The V call is TRBV30, the J call TRBJ2-3; 10 bases map to TRBD1. Germline CDR1 and CDR2: GTSNPN and SVGIG (reference sequence). Germline trimming cut 5 bases from V and 1 base from J; bases unmatched to any gene: 6. This CDR3 region has 15 residues. The CDR3 region is CAWSRQGAGTDTQYF. The CDR3 bases are TGTGCCTGGTCGAGACAGGGGGCTGGCACAGATACGCAGTATTTT.

This clone was seen once. This chain joins TRBV15 and TRBJ1-5; TRBD1 is a possible D gene (6 bases). V lost 3 bases and J lost 3, with 12 bases in between. This CDR3 is built from 15 residues. The V gene's germline CDR1 is LNHNV and CDR2 YYDKDF (reference sequence). The CDR3 DNA reads TGTGCCACCAGCAGGTCGACAGGCTTCAATCAGCCCCAGCATTTT. Its translation: CATSRSTGFNQPQHF.

V usage is TRBV7-2 and J usage is TRBJ2-1; 8 positions match TRBD1. V dropped 5 bases and J dropped 6; count of bases not matched to a gene: 9. The CDR3 sequence is 15 residues long. Germline V gene data show CDR1 as SGHTA and CDR2 as FQGNSA. The chain's CDR3 is CASSPDRAYRNEQFF. The CDR3 nucleotides read TGTGCCAGCAGCCCGGACAGGGCCTATCGCAATGAGCAGTTCTTC.

The V call is TRBV7-8, the J call TRBJ1-5; 7 nucleotides align to TRBD1. J lost 4 bases, V lost 2 bases, and 5 bases had no gene match. There are 15 residues in the CDR3. The germline V gene encodes CDR1 SGHVS and CDR2 FQNEAQ. The CDR3 here is CASSLLGTANQPQHF. The CDR3 DNA is TGTGCCAGCAGCTTATTAGGGACAGCGAATCAGCCCCAGCATTTT. Variable domain in full (rest from reference TRBV7-8 and TRBJ1-5): GAGVSQSPRYKVAKRGQDVALRCDPISGHVSLFWYQQALGQGPEFLTYFQNEAQLDKSGLPSDRFFAERPEGSVSTLKIQRTQQEDSAVYLCASSLLGTANQPQHFGDGTRLSIL.

The chain combines TRBV7-2 with TRBJ2-1, with D possibly called TRBD1 or TRBD2 (6 bases each). This CDR3 contains 15 residues. V shed 1 base and J shed 4 bases, with 11 bases lying between them. CDR1 and CDR2 (germline): SGHTA, FQGNSA. CDR3 region: CASSLGGGYYNEQFF. The CDR3 nucleotides read TGTGCCAGCAGCTTAGGAGGGGGGTATTACAATGAGCAGTTCTTC.

V gene TRBV10-1 combines with J gene TRBJ2-1, with a tentative D call TRBD2 (6 bases). The germline V and J ends were trimmed by 3 bases and 0 bases, with 12 bases remaining between them. There are 16 residues in the CDR3. CDR1 and CDR2 from the germline V gene are WNHNN and SYGVQD (reference sequence). In DNA, the CDR3 is TGCGCCAGCAGTGACCTAGCGCGGAGCTCCTACAATGAGCAGTTCTTC. This sequence encodes CASSDLARSSYNEQFF.

This clone was recorded a few times. J is TRBJ1-2 and V is TRBV20-1, with a tentative D call TRBD1 (5 bases). Trimming pared 5 bases from V and 9 bases from J, leaving 13 bases between. Germline CDR1 is DFQATT and CDR2 is SNEGSKA (reference sequence). This CDR3 is built from 11 residues. The CDR3 bases are TGCAGTGCTTGGGACGGGGGGAGCTACACCTTC. Its protein product is CSAWDGGSYTF.

This clone was seen a single time. In DNA, the CDR3 is TGCGCCAGCAGCTCCTTATTAGCGGGAGTGCGGGAGACCCAGTACTTC. Translation: CASSSLLAGVRETQYF. The chain employs TRBV5-1 and TRBJ2-5, with 9 bases lining up with TRBD2. J lost 5 bases, V lost 3 bases, and 11 bases had no gene match. The germline CDR1 and CDR2 sequences are SGHRS and YFSETQ. The CDR3 length is 16 residues. The full variable domain, completed using reference TRBV5-1 and TRBJ2-5, is KAGVTQTPRYLIKTRGQQVTLSCSPISGHRSVSWYQQTPGQGLQFLFEYFSETQRNKGNFPGRFSGRQFSNSRSEMNVSTLELGDSALYLCASSSLLAGVRETQYFGPGTRLLVL.

The rearrangement links TRBV9 to TRBJ2-1; TRBD1 might be the D (6 bases). V was pared by 0 bases and J by 4 bases, with 14 bases between. The V gene's germline CDR1 is SGDLS and CDR2 YYNGEE. The CDR3 totals 16 residues. CDR3 sequence (DNA): TGTGCCAGCAGCGTAGAATTCAGGGGTTATTACAATGAGCAGTTCTTC. Translation gives CASSVEFRGYYNEQFF.

In this sample, this clone turned up a few times. The chain has TRBV5-1 and TRBJ2-1; 11 bases are shared with TRBD1. Trimming cost V 5 bases and J 9 bases; bases outside gene matches: 13. The germline V gene has CDR1 SGHRS and CDR2 YFSETQ. CDR3 length: 16 amino acids. CDR3: CASRLGQGAKSGEQFF. Written as DNA, the CDR3 is TGCGCCAGCAGGCTTGGACAGGGGGCCAAGAGTGGTGAGCAGTTCTTC. Using reference TRBV5-1 and TRBJ2-1 for the parts outside the CDR3, the full variable domain is KAGVTQTPRYLIKTRGQQVTLSCSPISGHRSVSWYQQTPGQGLQFLFEYFSETQRNKGNFPGRFSGRQFSNSRSEMNVSTLELGDSALYLCASRLGQGAKSGEQFFGPGTRLTVL.

The gene calls are TRBV7-2 and TRBJ2-5; D is perhaps TRBD1 (6 bases). The CDR3 covers 14 residues. The V gene lost 4 bases and the J gene lost 5 bases, with 14 bases spanning the gap. CDR1 is SGHTA, CDR2 FQGNSA, per germline. The CDR3: CASSYPGVWETQYF. Written as DNA, the CDR3 is TGTGCCAGCAGCTACCCAGGGGTTTGGGAGACCCAGTACTTC.

The chain carries TRBV5-1 and TRBJ2-5; TRBD1 might be the D (6 bases). This CDR3 has 15 amino acids. Germline V lookup: CDR1 SGHRS, CDR2 YFSETQ. V was pared by 0 bases and J by 4 bases, with 13 bases between. For the CDR3, the DNA is TGCGCCAGCAGCTTGGCCGCCCGAGGGGGAGAGACCCAGTACTTC. Amino acid sequence: CASSLAARGGETQYF.

The genes are TRBV6-6 and TRBJ1-1; no clear D gene. The V and J ends lost 2 bases and 1 base respectively, with 5 bases between them. The CDR3 sequence is 13 residues long. The germline CDR1 and CDR2 sequences are MNHNY and SVGAGI (reference sequence). CDR3 region: CASSYPENTEAFF. Written as DNA, the CDR3 is TGTGCCAGCAGTTACCCAGAGAACACTGAAGCTTTCTTT.

Of note for this clone: This may be a read error, as it is one base from a much larger clone. Other DNA sequences in this specimen translate into the identical CDR3. The chain couples TRBV30 to TRBJ2-2, with D uncertain. CDR1 GTSNPN and CDR2 SVGIG come from the germline V gene (reference sequence). The CDR3 contains 12 residues. Between the trimmed V and J ends, which lost 0 bases and 10 bases, there was a span of 9 bases. CDR3 nucleotides: TGTGCCTGGAGTGTGCCGGTAACGGAGCTGTTTTTT. As protein: CAWSVPVTELFF.

The V call is TRBV7-9, the J call TRBJ2-1; D unresolved. The CDR3 loop spans 13 amino acids. Germline values: CDR1 SEHNR, CDR2 FQNEAQ (reference sequence). V lost 1 base and J lost 5, with 6 bases in between. This CDR3 is CASSLDAHNEQFF. The CDR3 bases are TGTGCCAGCAGCTTAGATGCTCACAATGAGCAGTTCTTC.

This clone was observed a few times. The chain has TRBV28 and TRBJ1-5; D call uncertain. Germline V CDR1 and CDR2: MDHEN, SYDVKM. Trimming cost V 2 bases and J 4 bases, with 9 bases left between them. The CDR3 is 14 residues long. The CDR3 nucleotides are TGTGCCAGCAGTTTACGGCTATCAAATCAGCCCCAGCATTTT. It translates to CASSLRLSNQPQHF.

The chain links TRBV10-3 to TRBJ1-6; D is perhaps TRBD1 (6 bases). The V end was cut by 3 bases, the J end by 7 bases, with 13 bases between. The CDR3 contains 15 residues. CDR1 is ENHRY and CDR2 is SYGVKD in the germline V gene. The DNA for the CDR3 is TGTGCCATCAGTGATAACAGGGATCCAAATTCACCCCTCCACTTT. This sequence encodes CAISDNRDPNSPLHF.

The chain joins TRBV28 to TRBJ2-2; D gene uncertain. CDR1 is MDHEN, CDR2 SYDVKM, per germline. The CDR3 is 16 residues long. Trimming removed 5 bases from V and 6 bases from J, with 19 bases in between. The CDR3 is CASSLAPGFHAGELFF. The CDR3 DNA follows: TGTGCCAGCAGTCTGGCCCCGGGCTTTCACGCCGGGGAGCTGTTTTTT.

This clone was observed once. Here the CDR3 reads CSVRGGLSYEQYF. CDR3 in DNA: TGCAGCGTTCGCGGGGGACTTTCCTACGAGCAGTACTTC. The V gene is TRBV29-1, the J gene TRBJ2-7; 7 bases agree with TRBD2. CDR1 is SQVTM and CDR2 is ANQGSEA in the germline V gene. The CDR3 is made up of 13 amino acids. J was trimmed by 1 base and V by 5 bases; bases with no gene match: 5.

In the case of this clone: The CDR3 carries no conserved terminal phenylalanine or tryptophan, so it likely arises from a read error. The limits of the CDR3 on the DNA are not certain, so only TCRdb's listed CDR3 is given. The CDR3 loop is CASSLAPGIRN. The chain combines TRBV7-6 with TRBJ2-3; no DNA check was done on the table's D call, TRBD2. The CDR3 is 11 residues long, counting both termini. CDR1 is SGHVS, CDR2 FNYEAQ, per germline.

This clone was seen only once. The J gene is TRBJ1-2, the V gene TRBV27, with 8 bases that match TRBD1. The CDR3 length is 16 residues. The ends lost 5 bases at V and 0 bases at J; junction bases unmatched: 8. Per the germline V gene, CDR1 is MNHEY and CDR2 is SMNVEV (reference sequence). The CDR3 sequence: CASSLDRGAANYGYTF. As DNA, the CDR3 is TGTGCCAGCAGTCTCGACAGGGGAGCAGCTAACTATGGCTACACCTTC.

The chain employs TRBV7-3 and TRBJ2-2; D uncertain. CDR3 length: 14 residues. Looked up from germline, CDR1 is SGHTA and CDR2 is FQGTGA. Deletions cut 5 bases from V and 4 bases from J, with 11 bases between. The CDR3 DNA reads as TGTGCCAGCAGCCCCTTATATTCCACCGGGGAGCTGTTTTTT. Its protein is CASSPLYSTGELFF. Based on the CDR3 plus reference TRBV7-3 and TRBJ2-2, the full variable domain is GAGVSQTPSNKVTEKGKYVELRCDPISGHTALYWYRQSLGQGPEFLIYFQGTGAADDSGLPNDRFFAVRPEGSVSTLKIQRTERGDSAVYLCASSPLYSTGELFFGEGSRLTVL.

This clone has only a few counts. DNA for the CDR3: TGTGCCAGCAGTCGGACAGGGGAACGGGGCTACACCTTC. Its translation is CASSRTGERGYTF. J is TRBJ1-2 and V is TRBV6-5; TRBD1 matches at 9 bases. Germline values: CDR1 MNHEY, CDR2 SVGAGI. The CDR3 totals 13 residues. V was clipped by 5 bases and J by 8 bases; unmatched bases: 6.

This clone was seen more than once but under ten times. The V gene is TRBV4-3, the J gene TRBJ1-2; D not certain. CDR3 length: 15 amino acids. V lost 1 base to trimming and J lost 4 bases, with 13 bases between them. Per the germline V gene, CDR1 is LGHNA and CDR2 is YSLEER. The CDR3 reads CASSQGRPTGYGYTF. DNA of the CDR3: TGCGCCAGCAGCCAAGGACGGCCAACGGGCTATGGCTACACCTTC.

The chain couples TRBV7-2 to TRBJ2-7, with 7 bases that match TRBD2. Germline V gene sequence: CDR1 SGHTA, CDR2 FQGNSA. V dropped 3 bases and J dropped 2; count of bases not matched to a gene: 7. The CDR3 runs to 15 residues. The CDR3: CASSFGGGSTYEQYF. CDR3 sequence (DNA): TGTGCCAGCAGCTTCGGAGGCGGGAGCACCTACGAGCAGTACTTC.

As regards this clone: Given a much more abundant clone one base away, this may be a read error. V usage is TRBV7-9 and J usage is TRBJ1-2; 8 nucleotides align to TRBD1. Germline V gene data show CDR1 as SEHNR and CDR2 as FQNEAQ (reference sequence). There are 16 residues in the CDR3. J gave up 3 bases and V 3 bases, and 9 bases lay outside the gene matches. This CDR3 reads CASSFLDREEHYGYTF. As DNA, the CDR3 is TGTGCCAGCAGCTTCCTGGACAGGGAGGAGCACTATGGCTACACCTTC. The full variable domain, rest sourced from reference TRBV7-9 and TRBJ1-2, is DTGVSQNPRHKITKRGQNVTFRCDPISEHNRLYWYRQTLGQGPEFLTYFQNEAQLEKSRLLSDRFSAERPKGSFSTLEIQRTEQGDSAMYLCASSFLDREEHYGYTFGSGTRLTVV.